This T cell receptor beta chain emerged from a study of CD8+CD57+ T cells in acquired aplastic anemia. TCR beta VDJ combinations and CDR3 sequences were profiled from genomic DNA. Using its own MiXCR run on the reads, TCRdb lists one record per CDR3 protein. The table records about 180,000 distinct CDR3 sequences, 47% of them present only once. The V gene's germline CDR1 is SQVTM and CDR2 ANQGSEA. This CDR3 is built from 16 residues. V lost 0 bases, J lost 0 bases, and 7 bases stayed unmatched. Patients selected for sequencing had displayed CD8+CD57+ cell expansion by flow cytometry. This clonotype was sampled from a human donor with aplastic anemia. V and J are TRBV29-1 and TRBJ2-7; the match to TRBD2 covers 8 bases. The sample consisted of sorted CD4+, CD8+, or CD8+CD57+ T cells (not recorded which) from PBMCs. Here the CDR3 reads CSVEDLASGSSYEQYF. The CDR3 DNA reads TGCAGCGTTGAAGATCTTGCTAGCGGGTCCTCCTACGAGCAGTACTTC.